Listed below are T cell receptor beta chains from one sample, sequenced in a study of beta chain features in type 1 diabetes. The table came from immunoSEQ multiplex PCR; TCRdb's copy has only in-frame clones and leaves some out. The sample has over 600,000 clones, 9.5% to 15% seen once. The material sequenced was naive CD4+ T cells from blood. Receptor source: a man aged 25 to 40 with type 1 diabetes. CDR3s include the opening cysteine and the closing phenylalanine or tryptophan. The D gene is left open where the match is weak. Not every row has a clone size; where given, it reads once, few, many or a size class.

j_call | v_call | d_call | clone_size | cdr3_aa | cdr3_nt
TRBJ2-7 | TRBV29-1 | - | - | CSVGQIPYEQYF | TGCAGCGTTGGACAGATACCCTACGAGCAGTACTTC
TRBJ2-5 | TRBV10-3 | - | few | CAISETGQETQYF | TGTGCCATCAGTGAGACGGGGCAAGAGACCCAGTACTTC
TRBJ2-3 | TRBV9 | - | - | CASSVARGPGGTDTQYF | TGTGCCAGCAGCGTAGCAAGGGGCCCGGGTGGCACAGATACGCAGTATTTT
TRBJ2-6 | TRBV5-4 | - | few | CASSSLGSGANVLTF | TGTGCCAGCAGCTCCCTGGGCTCTGGGGCCAACGTCCTGACTTTC
TRBJ2-7 | TRBV2 | - | few | CASSGPLYEQYF | TGTGCCAGCAGTGGGCCATTATACGAGCAGTACTTC
TRBJ1-1 | TRBV7-9 | - | - | CASRDGTEHTEAFF | TGTGCCAGCAGGGACGGGACGGAACACACTGAAGCTTTCTTT
TRBJ2-7 | TRBV23-1 | - | few | CASSQSRCPREKCNEQYF | TGCGCCAGCAGTCAATCGCGGTGTCCAAGGGAAAAGTGCAACGAGCAGTACTTC
TRBJ2-5 | TRBV7-9 | - | many | CASRTRRGETQYF | TGTGCCAGCAGGACCCGGAGAGGAGAGACCCAGTACTTC
TRBJ1-1 | TRBV2 | TRBD1 | few | CASSGQGGDTEAFF | TGTGCCAGCAGCGGACAGGGAGGGGACACTGAAGCTTTCTTT
TRBJ2-4 | TRBV4-3 | TRBD2 | few | CASSQEGLAGGQKYF | TGCGCCAGCAGCCAAGAGGGACTAGCGGGGGGCCAAAAGTACTTC
TRBJ1-2 | TRBV28 | TRBD1 | - | CASSSEGQAVGYTF | TGTGCCAGCAGTTCAGAAGGACAGGCTGTAGGCTACACCTTC
TRBJ2-2 | TRBV10-3 | - | few | CAISERTGLNTGELFF | TGTGCCATCAGTGAGCGAACGGGACTGAACACCGGGGAGCTGTTTTTT
TRBJ1-2 | TRBV14 | - | - | CASSPSLNYGYTF | TGTGCCAGCAGCCCCAGCCTCAACTATGGCTACACCTTC
TRBJ1-2 | TRBV6-5 | - | few | CASHSPRRFYGYTF | TGTGCCAGCCATTCCCCAAGGCGCTTCTATGGCTACACCTTC
TRBJ2-4 | TRBV5-1 | - | few | CASSLGIAKNIQYF | TGCGCCAGCAGCTTGGGCATAGCCAAAAACATTCAGTACTTC
TRBJ2-3 | TRBV6-1 | TRBD1 | few | CASSEESGQGASDTQYF | TGTGCCAGCAGTGAAGAATCCGGACAGGGGGCCTCAGATACGCAGTATTTT
TRBJ2-7 | TRBV27 | TRBD2 | - | CASSKGRDEQYF | TGTGCCAGCAGCAAGGGGAGGGACGAGCAGTACTTC
TRBJ1-2 | TRBV15 | - | - | CATSLQGNYGYTF | TGTGCCACCAGCTTACAGGGCAACTATGGCTACACCTTC
TRBJ1-5 | TRBV13 | - | - | CASSLNPGQPQHF | TGTGCCAGCAGCTTAAATCCCGGCCAGCCCCAGCATTTT
TRBJ1-1 | TRBV2 | - | - | CASSARTVNTEAFF | TGTGCCAGCAGTGCGCGGACAGTGAACACTGAAGCTTTCTTT
TRBJ1-1 | TRBV5-1 | TRBD1 | few | CASSGTEGTEAFF | TGCGCCAGCAGCGGGACAGAGGGCACTGAAGCTTTCTTT
TRBJ1-2 | TRBV5-1 | - | - | CASSSGTVGTGYTF | TGCGCCAGCAGCTCGGGGACCGTTGGAACTGGCTACACCTTC
TRBJ2-5 | TRBV7-2 | - | few | CASSLTGPPGTQYF | TGTGCCAGCAGCTTAACCGGACCGCCAGGAACCCAGTACTTC
TRBJ2-7 | TRBV5-4 | - | - | CASSRGLLSYEQYF | TGTGCCAGCAGCCGGGGACTTCTCTCCTACGAGCAGTACTTC
TRBJ1-1 | TRBV9 | - | - | CASSPGLRIQANTEAFF | TGTGCCAGCAGCCCGGGACTCCGCATCCAGGCGAACACTGAAGCTTTCTTT
TRBJ2-1 | TRBV14 | TRBD2 | - | CASSQSGGGPNEQFF | TGTGCCAGCAGCCAAAGCGGGGGCGGGCCCAATGAGCAGTTCTTC
TRBJ2-1 | TRBV25-1 | - | few | CASSEAGSNEQFF | TGTGCCAGCAGTGAGGCGGGGTCGAATGAGCAGTTCTTC
TRBJ1-5 | TRBV29-1 | TRBD1 | few | CSVGDSYNQPQHF | TGCAGCGTTGGGGACAGCTACAATCAGCCCCAGCATTTT
TRBJ2-1 | TRBV6-1 | - | few | CASSSEWLGYEQFF | TGTGCCAGTTCCAGTGAATGGTTGGGGTATGAGCAGTTCTTC
TRBJ2-3 | TRBV5-4 | TRBD1 | few | CASSSPGQIPDTQYF | TGTGCCAGCAGCTCACCGGGACAGATCCCAGATACGCAGTATTTT
TRBJ1-2 | TRBV11-2 | - | - | CASSLVGKPTGYTF | TGTGCCAGCAGCTTAGTTGGGAAACCCACGGGCTACACCTTC